One sample yielded the 11 T cell receptor beta chains listed below, sequenced in a study of vaccination and CD4 T cells after COVID-19. With the Oncomine TCR Beta short-read assay, DNA from cultured CD4+ T cells was sequenced. Via MiXCR, TCRdb re-called the PCR reads, giving one row per CDR3 protein. Among about 5,600 distinct CDR3 sequences listed, 35% to 50% were seen once. Sample treatment: approximately nine-day PBMC culture with coronavirus spike peptide pools or control peptides (ViraFEST assay). Investigators obtained the unexposed donor's CD4+ T cells before the COVID-19 pandemic (2011-2018). The antigens these receptors bind are not known. Sequencing input: CD4+ T cells from blood, cultured in vitro. The source of these receptors is a human donor in good health.

This rearrangement joins TRBV6-5 to TRBJ1-3, with no clear D. This CDR3 comprises 15 residues. The V gene lost 0 bases and the J gene lost 2 bases, with 8 bases spanning the gap. CDR1 and CDR2 (germline): MNHEY, SVGAGI. The CDR3 loop is CASSYSPSPGNTIYF. CDR3 in DNA: TGTGCCAGCAGTTACTCACCCTCCCCTGGAAACACCATATATTTT.

CDR3 residues: CSARAAGYTF. The DNA for the CDR3 is TGCAGTGCTCGAGCGGCAGGCTACACCTTC. The chain is built from TRBV20-1 and TRBJ1-2, with D uncertain. CDR3 size: 10 residues. Germline V lookup: CDR1 DFQATT, CDR2 SNEGSKA (reference sequence). V lost 5 bases, J lost 8 bases, and 9 bases lay in between.

The J gene is TRBJ2-1, the V gene TRBV25-1; D not certain. V was clipped by 9 bases and J by 2 bases, with 2 bases between them. The CDR3 is 10 residues long. Germline lookup yields CDR1 MGHDK and CDR2 SYGVNS. CDR3 sequence (DNA): TGTGCCAGTGCCTACAATGAGCAGTTCTTC. Translated, it gives CASAYNEQFF.

V gene TRBV2 combines with J gene TRBJ1-2; D unclear. There are 15 residues in the CDR3. V lost 7 bases and J 5 bases, leaving 20 bases between the germline ends. The germline CDR1 and CDR2 sequences are SNHLY and FYNNEI. The CDR3 DNA is TGTGCCAGCACTGCATTTACCCGAGCTACATATGGCTACACCTTC. This encodes CASTAFTRATYGYTF.

A single count supports this clonotype. As DNA, the CDR3 is TGTGCCACCGCCCAGGGGGCAGACGGCGAGCAGTACTTC. It is translated as CATAQGADGEQYF. The V call is TRBV2, the J call TRBJ2-7; 8 positions match TRBD1. CDR1 and CDR2 (germline): SNHLY, FYNNEI. Losses at the gene ends were 10 bases for V and 6 bases for J; bases not matched to a gene: 11. The CDR3 extends over 13 amino acids.

There are a few counts of this clonotype. V gene TRBV2 combines with J gene TRBJ2-7; D may be TRBD2 (6 bases). V was trimmed by 6 bases and J by 2 bases, leaving 11 bases between them. The CDR3 has 13 amino acids. Germline V gene sequence: CDR1 SNHLY, CDR2 FYNNEI. CDR3: CASREGATYEQYF. For the CDR3, the DNA is TGTGCCAGCAGGGAGGGAGCTACCTACGAGCAGTACTTC.

This clonotype came up a few times. The chain employs TRBV6-1 and TRBJ2-7; 8 bases match TRBD2. Trimming at V came to 7 bases and at J to 2 bases, leaving 4 bases not matched to a gene. CDR3 length equals 13 residues. Germline V lookup: CDR1 MNHNS, CDR2 SASEGT. CDR3 sequence reads: CASTVAGTYEQYF. The CDR3 DNA sequence: TGTGCCAGCACCGTAGCGGGAACCTACGAGCAGTACTTC.

The table lists this clonotype with a few counts. The rearrangement uses TRBV2 and TRBJ1-2, with 9 bases fitting TRBD1. The trim removed 1 base at V and 11 bases at J, leaving 8 bases unmatched. Germline V gene lookup returns CDR1 SNHLY and CDR2 FYNNEI. The CDR3 has 14 residues. CDR3 in amino acids: CASSEGQGVAGYTF. The CDR3 DNA reads TGTGCCAGCAGTGAAGGACAGGGGGTGGCCGGGTACACCTTC.

The chain is built from TRBV19 and TRBJ1-1; D remains ambiguous. V lost 2 bases and J lost 6, with 7 bases in between. The CDR3 contains 12 residues. The germline V gene encodes CDR1 LNHDA and CDR2 SQIVND (reference sequence). The CDR3: CASSIWESEAFF. The DNA of the CDR3 is TGTGCCAGTAGTATATGGGAATCTGAAGCTTTCTTT.

The V and J genes are TRBV6-1 and TRBJ1-1; TRBD1 is a possible D gene (5 bases). V lost 3 bases, J lost 4 bases, and 15 bases lay in between. In germline, CDR1 is MNHNS, CDR2 SASEGT. The CDR3 is 15 residues long. The CDR3, as DNA: TGTGCCAGCAGTGACCCGCCGGGGACGGTCACTGAAGCTTTCTTT. Protein sequence: CASSDPPGTVTEAFF.

By frequency in the sample, this clonotype is medium-sized. The chain combines TRBV24-1 with TRBJ1-5; no clear D gene. There are 12 residues in the CDR3. Germline V gene data show CDR1 as KGHDR and CDR2 as SFDVKD. V lost 2 bases, J lost 7 bases, and 5 bases lay in between. CDR3: CATSDSGQPQHF. In nucleotides, the CDR3 is TGTGCCACCAGTGATTCGGGACAGCCCCAGCATTTT.